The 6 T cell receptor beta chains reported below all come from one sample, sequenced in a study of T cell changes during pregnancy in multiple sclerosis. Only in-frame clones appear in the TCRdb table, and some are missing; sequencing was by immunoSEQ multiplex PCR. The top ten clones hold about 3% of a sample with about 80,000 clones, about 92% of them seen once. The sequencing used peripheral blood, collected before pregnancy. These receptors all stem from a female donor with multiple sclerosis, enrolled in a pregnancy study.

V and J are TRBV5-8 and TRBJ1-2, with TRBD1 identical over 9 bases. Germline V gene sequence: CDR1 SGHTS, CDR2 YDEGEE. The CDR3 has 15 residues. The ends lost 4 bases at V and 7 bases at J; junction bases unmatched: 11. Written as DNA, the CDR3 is TGTGCCAGCAGCCCCTTCCCCCCGGGACAGGGTGGCTACACCTTC. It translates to CASSPFPPGQGGYTF.

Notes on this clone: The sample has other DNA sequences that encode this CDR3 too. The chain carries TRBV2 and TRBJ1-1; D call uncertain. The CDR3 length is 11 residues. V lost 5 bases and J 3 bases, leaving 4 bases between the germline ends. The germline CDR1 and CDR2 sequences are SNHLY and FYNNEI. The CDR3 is CASSLYTEAFF. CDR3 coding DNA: TGTGCCAGCAGTCTCTACACTGAAGCTTTCTTT.

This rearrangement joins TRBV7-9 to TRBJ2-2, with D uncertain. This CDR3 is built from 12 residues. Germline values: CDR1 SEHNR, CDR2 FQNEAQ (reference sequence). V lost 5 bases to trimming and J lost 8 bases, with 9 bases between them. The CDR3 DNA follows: TGTGCCAGCAGCACCGGCGGAGGGGAGCTGTTTTTT. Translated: CASSTGGGELFF.

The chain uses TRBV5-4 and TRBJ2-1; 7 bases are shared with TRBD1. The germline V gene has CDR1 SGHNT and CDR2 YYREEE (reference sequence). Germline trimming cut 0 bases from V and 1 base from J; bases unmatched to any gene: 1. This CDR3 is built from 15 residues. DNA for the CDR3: TGTGCCAGCAGCTTGGCGGGACAGTCCTACAATGAGCAGTTCTTC. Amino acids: CASSLAGQSYNEQFF.

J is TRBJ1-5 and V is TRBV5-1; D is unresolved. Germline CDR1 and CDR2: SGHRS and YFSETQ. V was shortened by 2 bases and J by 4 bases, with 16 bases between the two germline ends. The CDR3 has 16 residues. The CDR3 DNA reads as TGCGCCAGCAGCTTTGGAGGCCCGGAAGGGAATCAGCCCCAGCATTTT. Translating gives CASSFGGPEGNQPQHF.

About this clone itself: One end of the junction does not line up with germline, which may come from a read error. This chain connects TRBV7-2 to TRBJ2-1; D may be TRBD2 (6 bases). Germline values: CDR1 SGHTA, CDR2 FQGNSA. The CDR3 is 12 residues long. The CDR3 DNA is TGTGCCAGCAGTCTCCATGGACTACCCGATATCTTC. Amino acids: CASSLHGLPDIF. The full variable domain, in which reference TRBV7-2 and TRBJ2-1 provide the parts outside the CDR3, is GAGVSQSPSNKVTEKGKDVELRCDPISGHTALYWYRQSLGQGLEFLIYFQGNSAPDKSGLPSDRFSAERTGGSVSTLTIQRTQQEDSAVYLCASSLHGLPDIFGPGTRLTVL.